These 18 T cell receptor beta chains were all obtained from the same sample, sequenced in a study of shared clonotypes between healthy human individuals. Assay: immunoSEQ multiplex PCR; the TCRdb copy retains only in-frame clones and omits some. The sample has about 1.5 million clones, 95% to 97% seen once. The sample consisted of naive CD4+ T cells sorted from blood. The subset: CD45RA+ positively selected. The source is a young man in good health.

The rearrangement joins TRBV25-1 to TRBJ1-2, with D possibly TRBD1 on 5 matching bases. CDR1 and CDR2 (germline): MGHDK, SYGVNS. With 5 bases removed from V and 3 bases from J, the gap between germline ends came to 10 bases. This CDR3 is 13 amino acids long. The CDR3 here is CASSRGGYYGYTF. The CDR3 coding sequence is TGTGCCAGCAGTCGGGGCGGATACTATGGCTACACCTTC.

The chain joins TRBV30 to TRBJ2-2, with a weak D call TRBD2 (6 bases). Trimming removed 0 bases at V and 1 base at J, with 9 bases between. Germline V gene data show CDR1 as GTSNPN and CDR2 as SVGIG (reference sequence). This CDR3 contains 15 residues. In DNA form, the CDR3 reads TGTGCCTGGAGTGTACTGGAGGGGAACACCGGGGAGCTGTTTTTT. Translation gives CAWSVLEGNTGELFF.

The genes are TRBV10-1 and TRBJ2-3; tentatively, D is TRBD1 or TRBD2 (5 bases each). Germline V lookup: CDR1 WNHNN, CDR2 SYGVQD (reference sequence). This CDR3 has 15 residues. Trimming left V 4 bases short and J 8 bases short, with 19 bases between. Written as DNA, the CDR3 is TGCGCCAGCAGTGGGGACGCCGAGTTGGCTCGTACGCAGTATTTT. This gives the protein CASSGDAELARTQYF.

CDR3 sequence: CASRTPPGPTTMKQYF. The CDR3 DNA reads TGTGCCAGCAGGACTCCGCCGGGACCAACTACGATGAAGCAGTACTTC. V is TRBV2 and J is TRBJ2-7; the D gene could be TRBD1 or TRBD2 (5 bases each). Germline values: CDR1 SNHLY, CDR2 FYNNEI. CDR3 length equals 16 residues. Trimming removed 6 bases from V and 8 bases from J, with 26 bases in between.

The chain is built from TRBV5-4 and TRBJ2-1; 8 bases line up with TRBD1. The V gene's germline CDR1 is SGHNT and CDR2 YYREEE (reference sequence). The CDR3 is 14 residues long. With V trimmed by 9 bases and J by 8 bases, 13 bases remained unmatched. CDR3 in amino acids: CATKSADRGDEQFF. Here the CDR3 DNA reads TGTGCCACCAAGAGTGCTGACAGGGGCGATGAGCAGTTCTTC.

This chain uses TRBV9 with TRBJ1-1; no firm D call. The CDR3 is 16 amino acids. Germline assignment: CDR1 SGDLS and CDR2 YYNGEE. Trimming took 0 bases from V and 1 from J, leaving 13 bases between them. CDR3 region: CASSVGEGTANTEAFF. The CDR3 DNA reads TGTGCCAGCAGCGTAGGAGAGGGCACAGCGAACACTGAAGCTTTCTTT. The full variable domain, in which reference TRBV9 and TRBJ1-1 provide the parts outside the CDR3, is DSGVTQTPKHLITATGQRVTLRCSPRSGDLSVYWYQQSLDQGLQFLIQYYNGEERAKGNILERFSAQQFPDLHSELNLSSLELGDSALYFCASSVGEGTANTEAFFGQGTRLTVV.

This clone was seen a few times. The chain uses TRBV19 and TRBJ1-2, with D unclear. Trimming shortened V by 3 bases and J by 1 base, and 24 bases separated the two germline ends. This CDR3 is built from 19 residues. The V gene's germline CDR1 is LNHDA and CDR2 SQIVND (reference sequence). CDR3 sequence: CASSIRRRSSPGINYGYTF. The CDR3 DNA reads as TGTGCCAGTAGTATTCGTAGGCGGTCCAGCCCTGGGATTAACTATGGCTACACCTTC.

This clone was seen only once. This rearrangement joins TRBV7-3 to TRBJ2-7; D may be TRBD1 or TRBD2 (5 bases each). Germline assignment: CDR1 SGHTA and CDR2 FQGTGA. V lost 0 bases, J lost 0 bases, and 9 bases lay in between. This CDR3 contains 15 residues. The CDR3 DNA follows: TGTGCCAGCAGCTTAACTGGGGGTAACTCCTACGAGCAGTACTTC. Translated: CASSLTGGNSYEQYF.

The CDR3: CASSSHDRGGETQYF. The CDR3 DNA sequence: TGTGCCAGCAGTTCTCACGACAGGGGTGGTGAGACCCAGTACTTC. This chain joins TRBV27 and TRBJ2-5; 8 bases fit TRBD1. This CDR3 region has 15 residues. Germline CDR1 MNHEY, CDR2 SMNVEV (reference sequence). The trim removed 4 bases at V and 5 bases at J, leaving 9 bases unmatched.

The chain couples TRBV28 to TRBJ2-7; 11 bases fit TRBD1. J lost 6 bases, V lost 6 bases, and 10 bases had no gene match. The CDR3 is 15 residues long. Per germline, CDR1 MDHEN and CDR2 SYDVKM. The CDR3 nucleotides read TGTGCCAGCAGGAACACCGGGACAGGGGGGCTCGAGCAGTACTTC. Encoded protein: CASRNTGTGGLEQYF. The whole variable domain, remainder taken from reference TRBV28 and TRBJ2-7, is DVKVTQSSRYLVKRTGEKVFLECVQDMDHENMFWYRQDPGLGLRLIYFSYDVKMKEKGDIPEGYSVSREKKERFSLILESASTNQTSMYLCASRNTGTGGLEQYFGPGTRLTVT.

With respect to this clone: Other DNA sequences from this sample encode an identical CDR3 as well. This chain uses TRBV5-1 with TRBJ1-1, with D perhaps TRBD1 (5 bases). CDR3 length equals 13 residues. V shed 1 base and J shed 3 bases, with 7 bases lying between them. The germline V gene has CDR1 SGHRS and CDR2 YFSETQ. The CDR3 DNA reads TGCGCCAGCAGCTTGAGGGGAGACACTGAAGCTTTCTTT. Protein product: CASSLRGDTEAFF.

The chain is built from TRBV4-1 and TRBJ2-7, with D perhaps TRBD2 (6 bases). The CDR3 has 16 amino acids. Germline CDR1 reads MGHRA; CDR2 reads YSYEKL. Trimming stripped 6 bases from V and 2 bases from J, with 20 bases between. CDR3 sequence: CASRLAPVSTPYEQYF. CDR3 DNA: TGCGCCAGCAGGCTAGCGCCCGTATCTACTCCCTACGAGCAGTACTTC.

J is TRBJ2-2 and V is TRBV5-1; 7 positions agree with TRBD1. This CDR3 contains 16 residues. Germline V gives CDR1 SGHRS, CDR2 YFSETQ. V shed 4 bases and J 3 bases; nucleotides not matched to a gene: 9. Here the CDR3 DNA reads TGCGCCAGCAGCACCGACCGGGACAGCCACACCGGGGAGCTGTTTTTT. Its translation is CASSTDRDSHTGELFF.

CDR3 in DNA: TGTGCCAGCAGCTTGGGACTAGCGGGCGATGAGCAGTTCTTC. Amino acids: CASSLGLAGDEQFF. The V call is TRBV5-4, the J call TRBJ2-1, with 10 bases lining up with TRBD2. J was trimmed by 8 bases and V by 0 bases; bases with no gene match: 2. In germline, CDR1 is SGHNT, CDR2 YYREEE (reference sequence). This CDR3 is built from 14 residues.

This chain joins TRBV5-1 and TRBJ2-5; D unclear. V gave up 2 bases and J gave up 3 bases, with 14 bases separating them. In germline, CDR1 is SGHRS, CDR2 YFSETQ. The CDR3 loop spans 15 amino acids. The CDR3 DNA sequence: TGCGCCAGCAGCTTATTAGGTGGAGTTGAAGAGACCCAGTACTTC. Amino acids: CASSLLGGVEETQYF.

This clone was recorded once. The V gene is TRBV29-1, the J gene TRBJ2-1; no clear D gene. CDR1 and CDR2 from the germline V gene are SQVTM and ANQGSEA. Trimming took off 7 bases at V and 8 bases at J, with 15 bases between the two ends. This CDR3 spans 12 amino acids. The DNA of the CDR3 is TGCAGCGCCCTAACTCCCGGAGATGAGCAGTTCTTC. Translating it yields CSALTPGDEQFF.

The gene calls are TRBV27 and TRBJ2-1; 14 bases are shared with TRBD2. V lost 7 bases to trimming and J lost 9 bases; unmatched junction nucleotides: 11. Per the germline V gene, CDR1 is MNHEY and CDR2 is SMNVEV (reference sequence). CDR3 length equals 16 residues. DNA for the CDR3: TGTGCCAGCACCGCCCTCGGACTAGCGGGAGGAGGTGAGCAGTTCTTC. Translating it yields CASTALGLAGGGEQFF.

The V gene is TRBV7-2, the J gene TRBJ2-3; TRBD1 agrees at 7 bases. The germline V gene has CDR1 SGHTA and CDR2 FQGNSA. Trimming removed 5 bases from V and 11 bases from J; junction bases left unmatched: 10. The CDR3 spans 13 residues. The CDR3 DNA is TGTGCCAGCAGCCGCATTGTTGGGGACAGGCAGTATTTT. Translating it yields CASSRIVGDRQYF.